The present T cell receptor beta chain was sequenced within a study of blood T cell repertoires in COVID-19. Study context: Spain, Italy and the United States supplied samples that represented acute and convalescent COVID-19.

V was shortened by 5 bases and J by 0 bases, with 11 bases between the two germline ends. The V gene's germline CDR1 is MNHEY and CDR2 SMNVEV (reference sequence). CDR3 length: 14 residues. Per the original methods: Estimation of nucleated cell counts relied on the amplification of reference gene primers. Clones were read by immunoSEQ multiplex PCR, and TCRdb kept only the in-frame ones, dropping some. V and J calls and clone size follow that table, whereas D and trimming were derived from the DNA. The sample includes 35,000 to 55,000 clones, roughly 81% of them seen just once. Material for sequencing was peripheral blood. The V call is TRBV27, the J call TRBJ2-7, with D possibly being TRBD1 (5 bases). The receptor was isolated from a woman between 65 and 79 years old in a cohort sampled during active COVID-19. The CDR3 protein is CASSMAGLSYEQYF. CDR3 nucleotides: TGTGCCAGCAGTATGGCAGGGCTCTCCTACGAGCAGTACTTC.